This T cell receptor beta chain was identified in a study of blood T cell repertoires in COVID-19. Study overall: The United States, Italy and Spain supplied acute and convalescent COVID-19 samples. The cDNA or gDNA used as material had been derived from T cells, B-cell-depleted T cells, or PBMCs.

CDR3 length: 13 amino acids. V lost 5 bases, J lost 4 bases, and 11 bases lay in between. Per the original data handling: Scientists estimated how many nucleated cells there were by amplifying reference gene primers. Clones were read by immunoSEQ multiplex PCR, and TCRdb kept only the in-frame ones, dropping some. The V and J calls and clone size come from that table; D and trimming were worked out from the DNA. Among about 48,000 clones, 90% were seen once, and the ten largest hold under 6.5%. The gene calls are TRBV12-3 or TRBV12-4 and TRBJ1-1; D is possibly TRBD1 (6 bases). The TCR comes from a man in his 70s with acute or convalescent COVID-19. Specimen: peripheral blood. CDR3 loop: CASSLGQSTEAFF. The CDR3 nucleotides are TGTGCCAGCAGTCTAGGACAGAGCACTGAAGCTTTCTTT.